This T cell receptor beta chain is from a study of PD-1 blockade in classical Hodgkin lymphoma. Relapse was seen in all patients after autologous stem cell transplantation, and brentuximab vedotin exposure was variable. The length of the CDR3 is 15 residues. Trimming pared 2 bases from V and 2 bases from J, leaving 11 bases between. Germline CDR1 MNHEY, CDR2 SVGAGI. Clones were read by immunoSEQ multiplex PCR, and TCRdb kept only the in-frame ones, dropping some. The profile shows some 150,000 clones, nearly 80% of them singletons. This sequence was found in a human donor with classical Hodgkin lymphoma. The gene calls are TRBV6-5 and TRBJ2-3; a possible D gene is TRBD2 (5 bases). Sequencing was performed on peripheral blood mononuclear cells (PBMCs), taken before the second cycle of nivolumab. CDR3 nucleotides: TGTGCCAGCAGTTACAGGCGGAGGTCCACAGATACGCAGTATTTT. Its protein is CASSYRRRSTDTQYF.